These 19 T cell receptor beta chains share one sample of origin, sequenced in a study of blood T cell repertoires in COVID-19 (dated by TCRdb to between 2020 and 2021). The receptor library was made with the immunoSEQ multiplex PCR assay. Drawn from immuneACCESS, this table holds only the in-frame rearrangements with V and J called that TCRdb kept. Clones are partly lost; checked studies trace under half to an unresolved V gene and leave the rest unexplained. The sample has 300,000 to 350,000 clones on record, 88% of them singletons. The ten largest account for just over 1% of the sample. The sample taken for sequencing was PBMCs or T cells enriched from blood (not recorded which). The receptors derive from a woman under 40 who had been exposed to COVID-19.

This clone was found a few times. This rearrangement joins TRBV24-1 to TRBJ1-2, with a weak D call TRBD1 (5 bases). Per germline, CDR1 KGHDR and CDR2 SFDVKD. The V gene lost 1 base and the J gene lost 3 bases, with 11 bases spanning the gap. The length of the CDR3 is 15 residues. CDR3 loop: CATSDFHGGDYGYTF. CDR3 sequence (DNA): TGTGCCACCAGTGATTTTCACGGGGGGGACTATGGCTACACCTTC.

J is TRBJ2-3 and V is TRBV18; weak D call: TRBD2 (5 bases). CDR3 size: 16 residues. Trimming pared 2 bases from V and 6 bases from J, leaving 18 bases between. The germline V gene encodes CDR1 KGHSH and CDR2 LQKENI. The DNA of the CDR3 is TGTGCCAGCTCACCAGACCAGCGGACGAGTTCGGATACGCAGTATTTT. It yields the protein CASSPDQRTSSDTQYF.

This sequence joins TRBV5-1 and TRBJ2-1, with 11 bases that match TRBD2. Germline trimming cut 3 bases from V and 4 bases from J; bases unmatched to any gene: 3. The germline V gene encodes CDR1 SGHRS and CDR2 YFSETQ. This CDR3 spans 15 amino acids. The CDR3 coding sequence is TGCGCCAGCAGCTATAGCGGGGGGGATTACAATGAGCAGTTCTTC. Translation: CASSYSGGDYNEQFF.

The CDR3 DNA follows: TGTGCCAGCAGTTTATCCGGGCGGCAGAGGGATGAGCAGTTCTTC. Translating it yields CASSLSGRQRDEQFF. The chain links TRBV28 to TRBJ2-1, with D tentatively TRBD2 (5 bases). Trimming stripped 1 base from V and 8 bases from J, with 15 bases between. CDR1 MDHEN and CDR2 SYDVKM come from the germline V gene. There are 15 residues in the CDR3.

This chain joins TRBV29-1 and TRBJ1-2; D uncertain. Germline V gene lookup returns CDR1 SQVTM and CDR2 ANQGSEA. The CDR3 spans 13 residues. V was shortened by 3 bases and J by 5 bases, with 13 bases between the two germline ends. The CDR3 bases are TGCAGCGTTGACGGCCTCCCGGGGTATGGCTACACCTTC. This encodes CSVDGLPGYGYTF.

This chain uses TRBV19 with TRBJ2-3; TRBD2 matches at 14 bases. Germline CDR1 reads LNHDA; CDR2 reads SQIVND (reference sequence). Trimming cost V 3 bases and J 8 bases; bases outside gene matches: 7. This CDR3 contains 16 residues. The CDR3: CASSMTSGRARGTQYF. The CDR3 region has the DNA TGTGCCAGTAGTATGACTAGCGGGAGGGCCAGGGGTACGCAGTATTTT.

V and J are TRBV7-9 and TRBJ1-3, with D maybe TRBD1 (5 bases). V shed 5 bases and J shed 2 bases, with 13 bases lying between them. Germline V gene lookup returns CDR1 SEHNR and CDR2 FQNEAQ (reference sequence). This CDR3 region has 15 residues. CDR3: CASSRREVAGNTIYF. The CDR3 DNA follows: TGTGCCAGCAGCCGCAGGGAAGTAGCTGGAAACACCATATATTTT. The whole variable domain, remainder taken from reference TRBV7-9 and TRBJ1-3, is DTGVSQNPRHKITKRGQNVTFRCDPISEHNRLYWYRQTLGQGPEFLTYFQNEAQLEKSRLLSDRFSAERPKGSFSTLEIQRTEQGDSAMYLCASSRREVAGNTIYFGEGSWLTVV.

The rearrangement uses TRBV3-1 (or the pseudogene TRBV3-2) and TRBJ1-3; D gene uncertain. Germline V gene data show CDR1 as LGHDT and CDR2 as YNNKEL (reference sequence). The CDR3 consists of 17 residues. V dropped 5 bases and J dropped 2 bases, with 19 bases sitting between them. Here the CDR3 reads CASSSLRVPVPGNTIYF. The CDR3, as DNA: TGTGCCAGCAGCTCACTGCGGGTCCCCGTCCCTGGAAACACCATATATTTT.

This rearrangement joins TRBV19 to TRBJ2-5; TRBD2 aligns across 9 bases. The CDR3 is 17 residues long. Trimming removed 3 bases from V and 1 base from J; junction bases left unmatched: 9. Germline CDR1 reads LNHDA; CDR2 reads SQIVND (reference sequence). CDR3 sequence reads: CASSMSAGGGIQETQYF. CDR3 nucleotides: TGTGCCAGTAGTATGAGTGCGGGAGGGGGAATCCAAGAGACCCAGTACTTC.

This clone was recorded a few times. The rearrangement joins TRBV6-4 to TRBJ2-7; 13 bases fit TRBD2. From germline, CDR1 is MRHNA and CDR2 SNTAGT. CDR3 length: 19 residues. V trimming: 9 bases; J trimming: 3 bases; junction bases outside the gene matches: 20. This CDR3 is CARASAGTSGTENNYEQYF. The CDR3 DNA sequence: TGTGCCAGAGCGTCGGCAGGGACTAGCGGGACGGAAAATAACTACGAGCAGTACTTC.

The chain employs TRBV7-9 and TRBJ2-2; a weak D match, TRBD1 (5 bases). CDR3 length: 16 amino acids. Trimming left V 8 bases short and J 0 bases short, with 16 bases between. Germline CDR1 is SEHNR and CDR2 is FQNEAQ (reference sequence). The CDR3 reads CASPRTPGSNTGELFF. DNA of the CDR3: TGTGCCAGCCCCCGGACACCTGGATCGAACACCGGGGAGCTGTTTTTT.

The chain couples TRBV9 to TRBJ2-5, with D tentatively TRBD1 (6 bases). V was pared by 3 bases and J by 0 bases, with 9 bases between. Germline assignment: CDR1 SGDLS and CDR2 YYNGEE. The CDR3 length is 14 residues. The CDR3 DNA reads as TGTGCCAGCAGCGCCTACAGGGACCAAGAGACCCAGTACTTC. It codes for CASSAYRDQETQYF.

This clone was seen a single time. This chain connects TRBV5-1 to TRBJ2-2; tentative D call: TRBD2 (5 bases). Germline V gene data show CDR1 as SGHRS and CDR2 as YFSETQ. V was pared by 6 bases and J by 4 bases, with 13 bases between. The CDR3 runs to 14 residues. CDR3 region: CASTAGIITGELFF. The CDR3, as DNA: TGCGCCAGCACGGCCGGGATCATCACCGGGGAGCTGTTTTTT.

The chain joins TRBV6-4 to TRBJ2-3; 9 bases are shared with TRBD2. The J segment lost 2 bases and the V segment lost 4 bases, leaving 1 base of the junction unmatched. Germline CDR1 MRHNA, CDR2 SNTAGT. This CDR3 is 14 amino acids long. CDR3 loop: CASSGTSDTDTQYF. The CDR3 DNA is TGTGCCAGCAGTGGGACTAGCGACACAGATACGCAGTATTTT.

The chain uses TRBV5-4 and TRBJ1-4, with 7 bases matching TRBD1. Germline CDR1 reads SGHNT; CDR2 reads YYREEE (reference sequence). The V and J ends lost 4 bases and 4 bases, in that order; junction bases with no gene match: 7. CDR3 length: 15 residues. CDR3 in DNA: TGTGCCAGCAGCCCGTCGGGACAGTATAATGAAAAACTGTTTTTT. Its translation: CASSPSGQYNEKLFF.

The chain employs TRBV7-3 and TRBJ1-6, with a tentative D call TRBD1 (5 bases). V was trimmed by 8 bases and J by 7 bases, leaving 15 bases between them. The CDR3 is 14 amino acids. Per germline, CDR1 SGHTA and CDR2 FQGTGA. The CDR3 bases are TGTGCCAGCTCTTATGGGGGGTGGAATTCACCCCTCCACTTT. Translating it yields CASSYGGWNSPLHF.

The gene calls are TRBV7-9 and TRBJ2-3; D remains unclear. Trimming took off 5 bases at V and 3 bases at J, with 9 bases between the two ends. Per germline, CDR1 SEHNR and CDR2 FQNEAQ (reference sequence). This CDR3 is 13 amino acids long. The CDR3 is CASSPPGTDTQYF. The CDR3 DNA sequence: TGTGCCAGCAGCCCACCCGGGACAGATACGCAGTATTTT.

This clone appeared once. The J gene is TRBJ1-5, the V gene TRBV30; no definite D call. Germline V lookup: CDR1 GTSNPN, CDR2 SVGIG (reference sequence). The CDR3 loop spans 14 amino acids. V was cut by 0 bases and J by 1 base, with 7 bases left in between. This CDR3 reads CAWSVFRSNQPQHF. CDR3 coding DNA: TGTGCCTGGAGTGTTTTCAGGAGCAATCAGCCCCAGCATTTT.

The V and J genes are TRBV5-1 and TRBJ1-6; 8 bases match TRBD1. V shed 4 bases and J 5 bases; nucleotides not matched to a gene: 2. The CDR3 is made up of 14 amino acids. Germline CDR1 SGHRS, CDR2 YFSETQ. The CDR3 reads CASSPQGDNSPLHF. The CDR3 region has the DNA TGCGCCAGCAGCCCACAGGGGGATAATTCACCCCTCCACTTT.